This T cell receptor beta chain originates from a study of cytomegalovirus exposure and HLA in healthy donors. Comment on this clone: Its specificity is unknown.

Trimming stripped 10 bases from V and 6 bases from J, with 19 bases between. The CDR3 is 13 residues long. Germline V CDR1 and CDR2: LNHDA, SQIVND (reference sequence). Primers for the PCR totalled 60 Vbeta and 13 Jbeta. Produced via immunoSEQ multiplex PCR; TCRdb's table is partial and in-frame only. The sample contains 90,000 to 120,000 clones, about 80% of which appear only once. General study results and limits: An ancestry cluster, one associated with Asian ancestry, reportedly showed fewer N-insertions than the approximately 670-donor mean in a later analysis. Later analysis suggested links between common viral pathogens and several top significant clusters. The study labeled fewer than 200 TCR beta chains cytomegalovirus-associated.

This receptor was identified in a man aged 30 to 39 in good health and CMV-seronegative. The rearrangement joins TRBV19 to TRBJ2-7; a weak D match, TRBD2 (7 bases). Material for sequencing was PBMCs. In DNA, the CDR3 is TGTGCCACTAACATGGGGGCTAGCGGCGAGCAGTACTTC. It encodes CATNMGASGEQYF. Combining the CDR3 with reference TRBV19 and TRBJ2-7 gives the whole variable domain DGGITQSPKYLFRKEGQNVTLSCEQNLNHDAMYWYRQDPGQGLRLIYYSQIVNDFQKGDIAEGYSVSREKKESFPLTVTSAQKNPTAFYLCATNMGASGEQYFGPGTRLTVT.